The 22 T cell receptor beta chains below were found in one sample sequenced in a study of cytomegalovirus exposure and HLA in healthy donors. TCRdb's copy holds only in-frame clones and misses some; the assay was immunoSEQ multiplex PCR. The sample includes over 150,000 clones, approximately 86% of them seen just once. The sequencing input was PBMCs. These TCRs come from a human donor in good health.

This clone was recorded only once. V and J are TRBV27 and TRBJ2-1; 7 bases map to TRBD2. Germline loops: CDR1 MNHEY, CDR2 SMNVEV (reference sequence). V gave up 5 bases and J gave up 0 bases; unmatched junction bases: 13. The CDR3 is 18 amino acids. CDR3 in amino acids: CASSTPFRAGSSYNEQFF. DNA for the CDR3: TGTGCCAGCAGTACCCCTTTTCGAGCGGGGAGCTCCTACAATGAGCAGTTCTTC.

This chain links TRBV5-4 with TRBJ2-5, with 8 bases aligning to TRBD2. The CDR3 runs to 16 residues. Germline V lookup: CDR1 SGHNT, CDR2 YYREEE (reference sequence). Trimming took 0 bases from V and 2 from J; bases not matched to a gene: 6. CDR3 protein: CASSLALREEQETQYF. In DNA form, the CDR3 reads TGTGCCAGCAGCTTGGCCTTGCGGGAGGAACAAGAGACCCAGTACTTC.

V and J are TRBV6-1 and TRBJ2-7, with 7 bases lining up with TRBD2. The CDR3 is made up of 14 amino acids. The J segment lost 3 bases and the V segment lost 7 bases, leaving 9 bases of the junction unmatched. Germline V gives CDR1 MNHNS, CDR2 SASEGT. CDR3 amino acids: CASTRGGASYEQYF. CDR3 DNA: TGTGCCAGCACCCGGGGAGGGGCGAGCTACGAGCAGTACTTC.

The J gene is TRBJ2-7, the V gene TRBV11-3; possibly TRBD2 for D (5 bases). The CDR3 sequence is 13 residues long. Germline loops: CDR1 SGHNT, CDR2 YENEEA. V was cut by 0 bases and J by 4 bases, with 7 bases left in between. CDR3 bases: TGTGCCAGCAGCTTAGAGGGAGATTACGAGCAGTACTTC. Translated: CASSLEGDYEQYF.

This chain connects TRBV19 to TRBJ1-5, with D hard to call. CDR1 and CDR2 from the germline V gene are LNHDA and SQIVND (reference sequence). This CDR3 has 15 residues. Trimming took off 5 bases at V and 0 bases at J, with 11 bases between the two ends. The chain's CDR3 is CASSVQTYSNQPQHF. In DNA form, the CDR3 reads TGTGCCAGTAGTGTTCAGACATATAGCAATCAGCCCCAGCATTTT.

This clone was picked up one time. J is TRBJ1-1 and V is TRBV29-1; D perhaps matches TRBD1 (5 bases). This CDR3 region has 12 residues. CDR1 and CDR2 (germline): SQVTM, ANQGSEA. The V end was cut by 6 bases, the J end by 2 bases, with 10 bases between. CDR3: CSVVQGNTEAFF. The CDR3 coding sequence is TGCAGCGTAGTTCAGGGAAACACTGAAGCTTTCTTT.

The J gene is TRBJ2-1, the V gene TRBV25-1; 13 nucleotides agree with TRBD2. Germline values: CDR1 MGHDK, CDR2 SYGVNS. The ends lost 7 bases at V and 10 bases at J; junction bases unmatched: 7. This CDR3 has 14 residues. This CDR3 reads CASNGLAGVREQFF. The CDR3 bases are TGTGCCAGCAACGGACTAGCGGGAGTTCGGGAGCAGTTCTTC. The entire variable domain, with the rest obtained from reference TRBV25-1 and TRBJ2-1, is as follows: EADIYQTPRYLVIGTGKKITLECSQTMGHDKMYWYQQDPGMELHLIHYSYGVNSTEKGDLSSESTVSRIRTEHFPLTLESARPSHTSQYLCASNGLAGVREQFFGPGTRLTVL.

This chain connects TRBV5-6 to TRBJ2-3; 10 nucleotides line up with TRBD2. Germline CDR1 is SGHDT and CDR2 is YYEEEE. J was trimmed by 1 base and V by 4 bases; bases with no gene match: 3. This CDR3 has 15 residues. The CDR3 loop is CASSLAGAGTDTQYF. In DNA form, the CDR3 reads TGTGCCAGCAGCCTAGCGGGAGCTGGCACAGATACGCAGTATTTT.

This chain links TRBV18 with TRBJ1-1, with a tentative D call TRBD1 (6 bases). Trimming cost V 2 bases and J 5 bases, with 12 bases left between them. Germline lookup yields CDR1 KGHSH and CDR2 LQKENI. This CDR3 has 14 residues. CDR3: CASSPYREGTEAFF. The CDR3 nucleotides are TGTGCCAGCTCACCATACAGGGAGGGGACTGAAGCTTTCTTT.

The count of this clone is one. This chain uses TRBV5-5 with TRBJ2-5; D remains ambiguous. The CDR3 spans 14 residues. The germline CDR1 and CDR2 sequences are SGHKS and YYEKEE (reference sequence). Trimming took off 1 base at V and 2 bases at J, with 9 bases between the two ends. The CDR3 sequence: CASSLYRVQETQYF. Written as DNA, the CDR3 is TGTGCCAGCAGCTTGTACCGGGTTCAAGAGACCCAGTACTTC.

This clone was found a few times. This rearrangement joins TRBV6-4 to TRBJ2-1; D not certain. V was pared by 3 bases and J by 10 bases, with 13 bases between. The CDR3 totals 13 residues. In germline, CDR1 is MRHNA, CDR2 SNTAGT. The CDR3 sequence: CASSEGISREQFF. The CDR3 DNA follows: TGTGCCAGCAGTGAAGGTATTAGCCGGGAGCAGTTCTTC.

V gene TRBV7-2 combines with J gene TRBJ2-7; TRBD1 aligns across 9 bases. Germline trimming cut 3 bases from V and 3 bases from J; bases unmatched to any gene: 6. The CDR3 is 15 amino acids. From germline, CDR1 is SGHTA and CDR2 FQGNSA. CDR3 DNA sequence: TGTGCCAGCAGCTTCGGGACAGGGAAGAACTACGAGCAGTACTTC. Its translation is CASSFGTGKNYEQYF.

The chain couples TRBV30 to TRBJ2-1; 8 bases line up with TRBD1. CDR1 and CDR2 (germline): GTSNPN, SVGIG (reference sequence). The CDR3 sequence is 13 residues long. V dropped 3 bases and J dropped 4; count of bases not matched to a gene: 2. The CDR3 is CAWRGDRYNEQFF. The CDR3 DNA follows: TGTGCCTGGAGAGGGGACAGGTACAATGAGCAGTTCTTC.

This chain links TRBV5-1 with TRBJ2-7; a weak D match, TRBD2 (6 bases). V was cut by 4 bases and J by 0 bases, with 14 bases left in between. The CDR3 extends over 15 amino acids. CDR1 is SGHRS and CDR2 is YFSETQ in the germline V gene. CDR3 sequence: CASSVGSGFSYEQYF. CDR3 nucleotides: TGCGCCAGCAGCGTGGGGAGCGGGTTCTCCTACGAGCAGTACTTC.

This sequence joins TRBV5-4 and TRBJ1-2; 9 bases line up with TRBD1. Germline V lookup: CDR1 SGHNT, CDR2 YYREEE (reference sequence). The CDR3 is made up of 13 amino acids. Germline trimming cut 5 bases from V and 5 bases from J; bases unmatched to any gene: 4. The CDR3 sequence is CASRQDRGYGYTF. CDR3 in DNA: TGTGCCAGCAGGCAGGACAGGGGTTATGGCTACACCTTC.

The chain recombines TRBV5-6 with TRBJ2-5; possible D gene TRBD1, 6 bases. The germline V and J ends were trimmed by 1 base and 4 bases, with 14 bases remaining between them. The CDR3 sequence is 15 residues long. The V gene's germline CDR1 is SGHDT and CDR2 YYEEEE. CDR3: CASSLFSGTRETQYF. The DNA of the CDR3 is TGTGCCAGCAGCTTGTTCTCGGGGACACGAGAGACCCAGTACTTC.

This chain uses TRBV19 with TRBJ2-1, with a weak D call TRBD2 (5 bases). Trimming removed 4 bases at V and 3 bases at J, with 16 bases between. The CDR3 is 16 residues long. The germline V gene has CDR1 LNHDA and CDR2 SQIVND (reference sequence). The CDR3: CASSNERSLFYNEQFF. As DNA, the CDR3 is TGTGCCAGTAGTAACGAGCGGAGCCTTTTCTACAATGAGCAGTTCTTC.

The chain links TRBV18 to TRBJ2-5, with unresolved D. Trimming left V 0 bases short and J 5 bases short, with 10 bases between. The CDR3 has 14 residues. CDR1 is KGHSH and CDR2 is LQKENI in the germline V gene. The CDR3 protein is CASSPPREEETQYF. DNA for the CDR3: TGTGCCAGCTCACCACCGCGAGAGGAGGAGACCCAGTACTTC.

The chain links TRBV13 to TRBJ2-5; TRBD2 might be the D (5 bases). V was shortened by 3 bases and J by 5 bases, with 7 bases between the two germline ends. The CDR3 runs 12 residues. The germline V gene encodes CDR1 PRHDT and CDR2 FYEKMQ (reference sequence). DNA for the CDR3: TGTGCCAGCAGCTTGCGCGGGGAGACCCAGTACTTC. This encodes CASSLRGETQYF.

V gene TRBV28 combines with J gene TRBJ2-1; D gene unclear. Trimming removed 2 bases from V and 0 bases from J, with 14 bases in between. Germline V gives CDR1 MDHEN, CDR2 SYDVKM. This CDR3 is built from 17 residues. The CDR3: CASSLPIMRSSYNEQFF. The CDR3, as DNA: TGTGCCAGCAGTTTACCTATCATGAGGAGCTCCTACAATGAGCAGTTCTTC.

This clone was seen many times. This sequence joins TRBV21-1 and TRBJ2-7; the table's D call, TRBD1, has no DNA check behind it. TRBV21-1 is given as a pseudogene. CDR3 length: 10 amino acids. CDR3 in DNA: TGTGCCAGCCAGAACTACGAGCAGTACTTC. It is translated as CASQNYEQYF.

The genes are TRBV13 and TRBJ1-2; perhaps TRBD1 as D (6 bases). The V and J ends lost 1 base and 3 bases respectively, with 27 bases between them. Germline loops: CDR1 PRHDT, CDR2 FYEKMQ (reference sequence). The CDR3 extends over 20 amino acids. Written as DNA, the CDR3 is TGTGCCAGCAGCTTAGCCGGGGGGGGACAAGGGGGTCCCCCCGACTATGGCTACACCTTC. This translates into CASSLAGGGQGGPPDYGYTF.